Each of the 21 T cell receptor beta chains below was sequenced from the same sample in a study of T cell changes during pregnancy in multiple sclerosis. The data were produced by immunoSEQ multiplex PCR, yet TCRdb's version contains in-frame clones alone and is incomplete. The sample yields nearly 110,000 clones, 85% to 95% seen once. Sequencing was performed on peripheral blood, taken in the third trimester of pregnancy. These TCRs come from a female donor in good health, enrolled as a control in a pregnancy study.

CDR3 residues: CASSQEGTGGVGELFF. CDR3 nucleotide sequence: TGCGCCAGCAGCCAAGAGGGGACAGGGGGGGTCGGGGAGCTGTTTTTT. The chain has TRBV4-3 and TRBJ2-2, with TRBD1 matching over 11 bases. There are 16 residues in the CDR3. Trimming took 0 bases from V and 7 from J; bases not matched to a gene: 4. The V gene's germline CDR1 is LGHNA and CDR2 YSLEER.

The CDR3, as DNA: TGTGCCAGCAGCTTAGGACAGGGTACGGGCACCGGGGAGCTGTTTTTT. This encodes CASSLGQGTGTGELFF. The rearrangement links TRBV7-8 to TRBJ2-2; 7 nucleotides match TRBD1. Per germline, CDR1 SGHVS and CDR2 FQNEAQ. V was clipped by 1 base and J by 4 bases; unmatched bases: 6. The CDR3 loop spans 16 amino acids.

This rearrangement joins TRBV7-2 to TRBJ1-4; D possibly corresponds to TRBD1 (6 bases). CDR3 length equals 13 residues. Per the germline V gene, CDR1 is SGHTA and CDR2 is FQGNSA. The V and J ends lost 6 bases and 3 bases respectively, with 8 bases between them. In DNA, the CDR3 is TGTGCCAGCAGGAAGGGGGCTAATGAAAAACTGTTTTTT. Protein sequence: CASRKGANEKLFF.

The gene calls are TRBV29-1 and TRBJ1-3; possible D gene TRBD1, 5 bases. Germline values: CDR1 SQVTM, CDR2 ANQGSEA. The CDR3 has 15 amino acids. V lost 2 bases, J lost 3 bases, and 14 bases lay in between. The CDR3 is CSVEWGWGDGNTIYF. CDR3 nucleotide sequence: TGCAGCGTTGAATGGGGTTGGGGGGATGGAAACACCATATATTTT.

This clone has just one count. The chain carries TRBV11-2 and TRBJ1-1, with D tentatively TRBD1 (6 bases). The germline V gene has CDR1 SGHAT and CDR2 FQNNGV. The CDR3 contains 15 residues. Trimming took 5 bases from V and 0 from J, leaving 13 bases between them. The CDR3 coding sequence is TGTGCCAGCAGCGATACAGGGTTTTTGAACACTGAAGCTTTCTTT. Translated, it gives CASSDTGFLNTEAFF. Variable domain in full (rest from reference TRBV11-2 and TRBJ1-1): EAGVAQSPRYKIIEKRQSVAFWCNPISGHATLYWYQQILGQGPKLLIQFQNNGVVDDSQLPKDRFSAERLKGVDSTLKIQPAKLEDSAVYLCASSDTGFLNTEAFFGQGTRLTVV.

The rearrangement uses TRBV11-1 and TRBJ2-1, with 7 bases matching TRBD2. CDR1 is SGHAT and CDR2 is FQDESV in the germline V gene (reference sequence). The J segment lost 3 bases and the V segment lost 2 bases, leaving 4 bases of the junction unmatched. This CDR3 has 15 residues. CDR3: CASSLKLANYNEQFF. The CDR3 coding sequence is TGTGCCAGCAGCTTAAAACTAGCGAACTACAATGAGCAGTTCTTC.

The rearrangement links TRBV5-1 to TRBJ2-3; TRBD2 matches 11 bases. Trimming cost V 4 bases and J 2 bases; bases outside gene matches: 6. CDR1 is SGHRS and CDR2 is YFSETQ in the germline V gene. This CDR3 region has 16 residues. The CDR3 DNA reads TGCGCCAGCAGCGGCACTAGCGGGGGAGCCACAGATACGCAGTATTTT. Amino acids: CASSGTSGGATDTQYF.

This clone occurred a few times. V gene TRBV13 combines with J gene TRBJ1-6, with D unresolved. Looked up from germline, CDR1 is PRHDT and CDR2 is FYEKMQ (reference sequence). Trimming removed 0 bases from V and 9 bases from J, with 3 bases in between. This CDR3 is 12 amino acids long. In nucleotides, the CDR3 is TGTGCCAGCAGCTTAGGCCTTTCACCCCTCCACTTT. Amino acids: CASSLGLSPLHF. Combining the CDR3 with reference TRBV13 and TRBJ1-6 gives the whole variable domain AAGVIQSPRHLIKEKRETATLKCYPIPRHDTVYWYQQGPGQDPQFLISFYEKMQSDKGSIPDRFSAQQFSDYHSELNMSSLELGDSALYFCASSLGLSPLHFGNGTRLTVT.

The chain combines TRBV19 with TRBJ1-5; no firm D call. CDR3 length: 14 amino acids. With 2 bases removed from V and 0 bases from J, the gap between germline ends came to 5 bases. Germline V lookup: CDR1 LNHDA, CDR2 SQIVND (reference sequence). This CDR3 reads CASSISGSNQPQHF. The CDR3 DNA sequence: TGTGCCAGTAGTATATCGGGTAGCAATCAGCCCCAGCATTTT.

This chain joins TRBV4-3 and TRBJ1-4; D possibly corresponds to TRBD1 (6 bases). Germline CDR1 and CDR2: LGHNA and YSLEER. The CDR3 has 15 residues. The germline V and J ends were trimmed by 4 bases and 7 bases, with 16 bases remaining between them. The CDR3 spells CASSRLWGGGEKLFF. The CDR3 DNA reads as TGCGCCAGCAGCCGACTTTGGGGGGGCGGTGAAAAACTGTTTTTT.

V and J are TRBV4-3 and TRBJ1-6, with D possibly TRBD1 on 6 matching bases. The CDR3 loop spans 15 amino acids. V was cut by 1 base and J by 6 bases, with 10 bases left in between. Germline CDR1 and CDR2: LGHNA and YSLEER. CDR3 protein: CASSQVRQVNSPLHF. The CDR3 DNA sequence: TGCGCCAGCAGCCAAGTTCGACAGGTTAATTCACCCCTCCACTTT.

The V and J genes are TRBV9 and TRBJ2-3; 8 bases line up with TRBD2. In germline, CDR1 is SGDLS, CDR2 YYNGEE. V shed 0 bases and J 1 base; nucleotides not matched to a gene: 10. The CDR3 extends over 18 amino acids. The CDR3: CASSVGPGGSSRTDTQYF. The CDR3 coding sequence is TGTGCCAGCAGCGTAGGTCCGGGGGGGTCCTCTCGCACAGATACGCAGTATTTT.

This clone was counted a few times. This chain joins TRBV27 and TRBJ2-3; TRBD2 might be the D (6 bases). V lost 2 bases, J lost 4 bases, and 10 bases lay in between. The CDR3 consists of 14 residues. In germline, CDR1 is MNHEY, CDR2 SMNVEV (reference sequence). CDR3 coding DNA: TGTGCCAGCAGTTTAAGCAGGGAGGCAGATACGCAGTATTTT. It translates to CASSLSREADTQYF.

The chain employs TRBV10-3 and TRBJ2-3, with 8 bases aligning to TRBD2. Germline CDR1 is ENHRY and CDR2 is SYGVKD. This CDR3 is built from 16 residues. V was pared by 0 bases and J by 1 base, with 3 bases of the junction left unmatched. CDR3 amino acids: CAISESSGGGTDTQYF. DNA for the CDR3: TGTGCCATCAGTGAGTCAAGCGGGGGAGGCACAGATACGCAGTATTTT.

The chain recombines TRBV4-1 with TRBJ2-2; 9 bases fit TRBD2. V lost 4 bases to trimming and J lost 6 bases; unmatched junction nucleotides: 12. This CDR3 contains 17 residues. Germline V gene sequence: CDR1 MGHRA, CDR2 YSYEKL. This CDR3 reads CASSRRRGAGGSGELFF. The CDR3 nucleotides read TGCGCCAGCAGCCGCAGAAGGGGGGCGGGGGGGTCCGGGGAGCTGTTTTTT.

The chain uses TRBV5-4 and TRBJ2-7; TRBD2 matches at 7 bases. V trimming: 4 bases; J trimming: 7 bases; junction bases outside the gene matches: 8. The CDR3 covers 13 residues. Germline CDR1 reads SGHNT; CDR2 reads YYREEE (reference sequence). In DNA, the CDR3 is TGTGCCAGCAGCCCCTGGGGCGGGGGTGAGCAGTACTTC. The encoded protein is CASSPWGGGEQYF.

This chain uses TRBV6-5 with TRBJ1-1; a possible D gene is TRBD1 (6 bases). There are 14 residues in the CDR3. With 4 bases removed from V and 3 bases from J, the gap between germline ends came to 12 bases. Germline CDR1 is MNHEY and CDR2 is SVGAGI. The CDR3 DNA sequence: TGTGCCAGCAGTTCAGGGGAGCGTCACACTGAAGCTTTCTTT. The encoded protein is CASSSGERHTEAFF.

The chain is built from TRBV30 and TRBJ1-3; no reliable D call. The CDR3 loop spans 12 amino acids. Trimming left V 5 bases short and J 0 bases short, with 5 bases between. Germline V lookup: CDR1 GTSNPN, CDR2 SVGIG (reference sequence). The CDR3 reads CAWRDSGNTIYF. The CDR3 nucleotides read TGTGCCTGGCGGGACTCTGGAAACACCATATATTTT.

The chain joins TRBV30 to TRBJ1-5; tentatively, D is TRBD1 (5 bases). This CDR3 spans 14 amino acids. The germline V gene encodes CDR1 GTSNPN and CDR2 SVGIG (reference sequence). The ends were cut back, 5 bases at V and 1 base at J, with 12 bases in the middle. CDR3: CAWDRGESNQPQHF. CDR3 DNA: TGTGCCTGGGACCGGGGGGAAAGCAATCAGCCCCAGCATTTT. The full variable domain, with the rest looked up from reference TRBV30 and TRBJ1-5, is SQTIHQWPATLVQPVGSPLSLECTVEGTSNPNLYWYRQAAGRGLQLLFYSVGIGQISSEVPQNLSASRPQDRQFILSSKKLLLSDSGFYLCAWDRGESNQPQHFGDGTRLSIL.

This sequence joins TRBV19 and TRBJ1-1; 7 bases line up with TRBD1. CDR1 LNHDA and CDR2 SQIVND come from the germline V gene (reference sequence). J gave up 1 base and V 9 bases, and 5 bases lay outside the gene matches. The CDR3 consists of 13 residues. CDR3 in DNA: TGTGCCAGCCTGGGACAGCAGAACACTGAAGCTTTCTTT. Its protein is CASLGQQNTEAFF. Based on the CDR3 plus reference TRBV19 and TRBJ1-1, the full variable domain is DGGITQSPKYLFRKEGQNVTLSCEQNLNHDAMYWYRQDPGQGLRLIYYSQIVNDFQKGDIAEGYSVSREKKESFPLTVTSAQKNPTAFYLCASLGQQNTEAFFGQGTRLTVV.

The rearrangement links TRBV2 to TRBJ1-2; perhaps TRBD1 as D (6 bases). Trimming took off 5 bases at V and 8 bases at J, with 15 bases between the two ends. CDR1 is SNHLY and CDR2 is FYNNEI in the germline V gene. The CDR3 has 13 amino acids. The CDR3 reads CASSTQGRKGYTF. In DNA form, the CDR3 reads TGTGCCAGCAGTACACAGGGTCGGAAGGGCTACACCTTC.